What follows are 30 T cell receptor beta chains derived from one specimen sequenced in a study of T cells after yellow fever vaccination (dated by TCRdb to the late 2010s). The library was produced with 5' RACE. Sequencing used an Illumina HiSeq 2500. Using fastp at Q25 and MiXCR, TCRdb reprocessed the public reads and kept productive beta chains. CDR3 protein duplicates are merged, each entry listing the most common genes and DNA. The sample profile shows tens of thousands of distinct CDR3 sequences; about 6.6% of them were found once. 20% to 25% of the sample rests with the top ten. What this sample's treatment or condition label stands for: live attenuated yellow fever vaccine strain. Source: CD8+ T cells not binding an NS4B(214-222) dextramer, sorted from PBMCs, taken around 45 days after the first yellow fever vaccination. The cell subset or site label, as the study defines it: NS4B epitope dextramer-negative CD8 T cells. All receptors derive from a man aged 18 to 30 who received the YFV17D yellow fever vaccine.

This clonotype has more than one count but fewer than ten. The rearrangement uses TRBV6-2 or TRBV6-3 and TRBJ2-1; no clear D. The V gene's germline CDR1 is MNHEY and CDR2 SVGEGT. The CDR3 runs 14 residues. Trimming removed 5 bases at V and 9 bases at J, with 17 bases between. The CDR3 sequence is CASSPFALKLEQFF. In nucleotides, the CDR3 is TGTGCCAGCAGTCCCTTCGCCCTTAAGCTTGAGCAGTTCTTC.

The chain has TRBV28 and TRBJ2-3; possible D gene TRBD1, 6 bases. V was trimmed by 3 bases and J by 3 bases, leaving 19 bases between them. There are 17 residues in the CDR3. Germline V lookup: CDR1 MDHEN, CDR2 SYDVKM. Here the CDR3 DNA reads TGTGCCAGCAGTTTCTCCCCTGGGCAAACAGGGACAGATACGCAGTATTTT. This encodes CASSFSPGQTGTDTQYF.

This clonotype was detected only a few times. This chain joins TRBV27 and TRBJ1-1, with a possible D match to TRBD1 (5 bases). V lost 4 bases and J lost 1, with 13 bases in between. The CDR3 has 15 residues. Germline CDR1 is MNHEY and CDR2 is SMNVEV (reference sequence). DNA of the CDR3: TGTGCCAGCAGTTATTATTTCGGGGGGAACACTGAAGCTTTCTTT. Translation gives CASSYYFGGNTEAFF.

This clonotype was seen more than once but under ten times. The rearrangement uses TRBV5-6 and TRBJ2-7; D may correspond to TRBD1 or TRBD2 (5 bases each). The CDR3 totals 14 residues. The germline V and J ends were trimmed by 0 bases and 2 bases, with 9 bases remaining between them. CDR1 is SGHDT and CDR2 is YYEEEE in the germline V gene. The CDR3 region has the DNA TGTGCCAGCAGCTTGGGGCTGGGACCCTACGAGCAGTACTTC. Translating it yields CASSLGLGPYEQYF. Together with reference TRBV5-6 and TRBJ2-7, the CDR3 gives the full variable domain: DAGVTQSPTHLIKTRGQQVTLRCSPKSGHDTVSWYQQALGQGPQFIFQYYEEEERQRGNFPDRFSGHQFPNYSSELNVNALLLGDSALYLCASSLGLGPYEQYFGPGTRLTVT.

This clonotype has a count of ten or more. The rearrangement joins TRBV5-1 to TRBJ2-3; D gene uncertain. The CDR3 is made up of 15 amino acids. Germline loops: CDR1 SGHRS, CDR2 YFSETQ. V lost 0 bases and J lost 3, with 11 bases in between. The CDR3 sequence: CASSLARARTDTQYF. In DNA form, the CDR3 reads TGCGCCAGCAGCTTGGCCCGAGCTCGAACAGATACGCAGTATTTT.

This clonotype was detected only once. A much bigger clone sits one base away, suggesting this may be a read error. The rearrangement joins TRBV29-1 to TRBJ2-7; 8 positions agree with TRBD1. The CDR3 runs to 13 residues. The germline V gene has CDR1 SQVTM and CDR2 ANQGSEA. In nucleotides, the CDR3 is TGCAGCGCTGGGCAGGGGGCCTCCTACGAGCAGAACTTC. As protein: CSAGQGASYEQNF.

The V gene is TRBV6-5, the J gene TRBJ2-3; 8 bases map to TRBD2. J gave up 10 bases and V 9 bases, and 12 bases lay outside the gene matches. The CDR3 consists of 13 residues. Germline values: CDR1 MNHEY, CDR2 SVGAGI. The CDR3 loop reads CASQTSATEAQYF. In nucleotides, the CDR3 is TGTGCCAGTCAGACTAGCGCGACTGAGGCGCAGTATTTT.

This clonotype showed up just a few times. The CDR3 nucleotides read TGTGCCAGCAGCCGAGCTGGGCATGAGCAGTTCTTC. This encodes CASSRAGHEQFF. The chain links TRBV3-1 to TRBJ2-1; D unclear. CDR3 length: 12 residues. The germline CDR1 and CDR2 sequences are LGHDT and YNNKEL (reference sequence). The V gene lost 4 bases and the J gene lost 8 bases, with 9 bases spanning the gap.

This clonotype has just a few counts. The V and J genes are TRBV5-1 and TRBJ2-3; 7 bases are a match to TRBD1. Germline V CDR1 and CDR2: SGHRS, YFSETQ. This CDR3 spans 14 amino acids. After removal of 0 bases from V and 4 bases from J, the junction contained 2 bases not matched to a gene. CDR3 sequence (DNA): TGCGCCAGCAGCTTGGAGGGGGCCGCAGATACGCAGTATTTT. Protein product: CASSLEGAADTQYF.

This clonotype was counted a few times. The chain couples TRBV12-3 or TRBV12-4 to TRBJ2-3; D unresolved. The germline V and J ends were trimmed by 5 bases and 2 bases, with 8 bases remaining between them. The CDR3 spans 13 residues. The CDR3 DNA reads TGTGCCAGCAGTGATGCGAACACAGATACGCAGTATTTT. Protein: CASSDANTDTQYF.

This clonotype came up many times. The chain carries TRBV10-3 and TRBJ1-2; the D gene is possibly TRBD1 (5 bases). The germline gives CDR1 ENHRY, CDR2 SYGVKD. The CDR3 has 13 residues. The V end lost 7 bases, the J end lost 6 bases, and 15 bases lay between the germline ends. This CDR3 is CAIMTSGVDGYTF. In nucleotides, the CDR3 is TGTGCCATCATGACCTCGGGGGTCGATGGCTACACCTTC.

This clonotype was seen ten or more times. The rearrangement links TRBV5-1 to TRBJ1-5; D uncertain. Trimming cost V 2 bases and J 4 bases, with 10 bases left between them. CDR3 length equals 14 residues. Germline CDR1 reads SGHRS; CDR2 reads YFSETQ. In DNA, the CDR3 is TGCGCCAGCAGCTTCGCCGGAGGTAATCAGCCCCAGCATTTT. As protein: CASSFAGGNQPQHF.

This clonotype was seen ten or more times. The genes are TRBV4-1 and TRBJ2-3; TRBD2 aligns across 13 bases. In germline, CDR1 is MGHRA, CDR2 YSYEKL. The CDR3 covers 15 residues. After removal of 9 bases from V and 4 bases from J, the junction contained 7 bases not matched to a gene. The CDR3 region has the DNA TGCGCCAGTATCCGGACTAGCGGGGGCGCAGATACGCAGTATTTT. It specifies CASIRTSGGADTQYF.

This clonotype was seen a handful of times. The J gene is TRBJ2-1, the V gene TRBV6-6; D remains ambiguous. Looked up from germline, CDR1 is MNHNY and CDR2 is SVGAGI (reference sequence). The CDR3 loop spans 12 amino acids. V lost 6 bases and J 7 bases, leaving 10 bases between the germline ends. Written as DNA, the CDR3 is TGTGCCAGCAGATTTAAAGGTAATGAGCAGTTCTTC. Translated: CASRFKGNEQFF.

This clonotype was counted only a few times. The chain couples TRBV27 to TRBJ2-3; TRBD2 matches at 12 bases. CDR1 and CDR2 from the germline V gene are MNHEY and SMNVEV (reference sequence). Germline trimming cut 5 bases from V and 5 bases from J; bases unmatched to any gene: 14. The CDR3 is made up of 18 amino acids. In DNA, the CDR3 is TGTGCCAGCAGTCTTATCTCACTAGCGGGGGGAGTAGAAGATACGCAGTATTTT. Its protein product is CASSLISLAGGVEDTQYF.

This clonotype was observed many times. This chain links TRBV7-8 with TRBJ1-5, with D perhaps matching TRBD1 (6 bases). V was trimmed by 5 bases and J by 2 bases, leaving 13 bases between them. The CDR3 is 15 amino acids. CDR1 and CDR2 from the germline V gene are SGHVS and FQNEAQ. CDR3 region: CASSVQGNGNQPQHF. The DNA for the CDR3 is TGTGCCAGCAGCGTACAGGGTAATGGCAATCAGCCCCAGCATTTT.

There are many counts of this clonotype. This chain connects TRBV6-5 to TRBJ2-1; D is perhaps TRBD2 (7 bases). There are 16 residues in the CDR3. V lost 4 bases and J lost 3, with 16 bases in between. From germline, CDR1 is MNHEY and CDR2 SVGAGI. CDR3 sequence reads: CASSSGRTEYYNEQFF. In nucleotides, the CDR3 is TGTGCCAGCAGTTCCGGGAGGACAGAGTACTACAATGAGCAGTTCTTC.

At least ten counts were recorded for this clonotype. V and J are TRBV5-5 and TRBJ2-7; D perhaps matches TRBD1 (6 bases). V lost 2 bases and J 2 bases, leaving 17 bases between the germline ends. Looked up from germline, CDR1 is SGHKS and CDR2 is YYEKEE (reference sequence). This CDR3 has 16 residues. The CDR3 sequence: CASSFASGTRAYEQYF. The CDR3 DNA reads TGTGCCAGCAGCTTTGCCTCCGGGACACGAGCCTACGAGCAGTACTTC.

This sequence joins TRBV7-8 and TRBJ2-5; 10 nucleotides align to TRBD2. The CDR3 length is 14 residues. Germline V gene data show CDR1 as SGHVS and CDR2 as FQNEAQ. The trim removed 3 bases at V and 6 bases at J, leaving 4 bases unmatched. The CDR3, as DNA: TGTGCCAGCAGCTTTCTACTAGCGGGGAAGACCCAGTACTTC. Its translation: CASSFLLAGKTQYF.

In the case of this clonotype: This could be a read error, since a much larger clone is one nucleotide away. The chain uses TRBV27 and TRBJ2-3; unclear D gene. The CDR3 loop spans 13 amino acids. The germline CDR1 and CDR2 sequences are MNHEY and SMNVEV (reference sequence). The CDR3, as DNA: TGTGCCAGCAAGGTCTCGGGCACAGATAAGCAGTATTTT. Protein: CASKVSGTDKQYF.

This clonotype was detected ten times or more. The rearrangement links TRBV19 to TRBJ1-1, with 9 bases aligning to TRBD1. The germline V gene has CDR1 LNHDA and CDR2 SQIVND (reference sequence). With 6 bases clipped from V and 0 bases from J, the junction kept 8 bases outside the gene matches. The CDR3 sequence is 16 residues long. The CDR3, as DNA: TGTGCCAGTAGGCAAGAGCGGGACAGGGTGAACACTGAAGCTTTCTTT. Amino acids: CASRQERDRVNTEAFF.

The rearrangement uses TRBV6-1 and TRBJ2-7; D not resolved. There are 12 residues in the CDR3. The V gene lost 6 bases and the J gene lost 0 bases, with 6 bases spanning the gap. Germline-derived CDR1 and CDR2 are MNHNS and SASEGT. The CDR3 DNA reads as TGTGCCAGCAGCCCAGCCTCCTACGAGCAGTACTTC. Its translation: CASSPASYEQYF.

This clonotype was counted many times. The rearrangement joins TRBV15 to TRBJ1-5; D is perhaps TRBD1 (6 bases). Germline CDR1 reads LNHNV; CDR2 reads YYDKDF (reference sequence). The CDR3 has 16 residues. V shed 5 bases and J shed 1 base, with 15 bases lying between them. The DNA of the CDR3 is TGTGCCACCAGCCCCGGGAGGAGGGGGAGCAATCAGCCCCAGCATTTT. Its protein is CATSPGRRGSNQPQHF. Full variable domain (rest looked up from reference TRBV15 and TRBJ1-5): DAMVIQNPRYQVTQFGKPVTLSCSQTLNHNVMYWYQQKSSQAPKLLFHYYDKDFNNEADTPDNFQSRRPNTSFCFLDIRSPGLGDTAMYLCATSPGRRGSNQPQHFGDGTRLSIL.

The chain links TRBV4-2 to TRBJ2-2; TRBD2 matches at 9 bases. The length of the CDR3 is 17 residues. Trimming cost V 4 bases and J 5 bases; bases outside gene matches: 11. The germline V gene has CDR1 LGHNA and CDR2 YNFKEQ. The DNA for the CDR3 is TGTGCCAGCAGCCCACGACTGGCGGGGGGGAGTACCGGGGAGCTGTTTTTT. It yields the protein CASSPRLAGGSTGELFF.

The chain has TRBV5-1 and TRBJ1-4, with D tentatively TRBD1 (5 bases). The germline CDR1 and CDR2 sequences are SGHRS and YFSETQ. Trimming removed 0 bases from V and 7 bases from J, with 19 bases in between. The CDR3 spans 17 residues. Here the CDR3 DNA reads TGCGCCAGCAGCTTGGACGGGGGGTCGGGGCAAGTTGAAAAACTGTTTTTT. It codes for CASSLDGGSGQVEKLFF.

The V gene is TRBV25-1, the J gene TRBJ2-2; TRBD1 matches 9 bases. The junction had 8 bases not matched to a gene; V was cut back by 5 bases and J by 4 bases. Germline V gene sequence: CDR1 MGHDK, CDR2 SYGVNS. The CDR3 has 16 residues. The CDR3 reads CASSTRTGVSTGELFF. In DNA, the CDR3 is TGTGCCAGCAGTACCAGGACAGGGGTTAGCACCGGGGAGCTGTTTTTT.

The V call is TRBV6-5, the J call TRBJ1-1; D uncertain. CDR1 and CDR2 from the germline V gene are MNHEY and SVGAGI. Between the trimmed V and J ends, which lost 4 bases and 7 bases, there was a span of 10 bases. CDR3 length: 12 amino acids. In DNA form, the CDR3 reads TGTGCCAGCAGTTTACCGGGGATTGAAGCTTTCTTT. Protein: CASSLPGIEAFF.

At least ten counts were recorded for this clonotype. The rearrangement links TRBV2 to TRBJ2-7; no definite D call. Germline V gene data show CDR1 as SNHLY and CDR2 as FYNNEI. The CDR3 loop spans 14 amino acids. With 1 base removed from V and 0 bases from J, the gap between germline ends came to 7 bases. The chain's CDR3 is CASSEVYNSYEQYV. The CDR3 DNA reads as TGTGCCAGCAGTGAAGTGTACAACTCCTACGAGCAGTACGTC.

In its sample, this clonotype was seen a few times. The V call is TRBV19, the J call TRBJ2-2; TRBD2 matches at 7 bases. The CDR3 sequence is 11 residues long. The trim removed 9 bases at V and 13 bases at J, leaving 8 bases unmatched. Germline CDR1 reads LNHDA; CDR2 reads SQIVND (reference sequence). CDR3 protein: CASAGLEVLFF. DNA for the CDR3: TGTGCCAGCGCCGGACTAGAGGTGCTGTTTTTT.

This clonotype was seen a handful of times. The genes are TRBV7-2 and TRBJ1-5; D unclear. Germline V gene lookup returns CDR1 SGHTA and CDR2 FQGNSA. The V and J ends lost 2 bases and 1 base respectively, with 15 bases between them. The CDR3 totals 17 residues. CDR3 in DNA: TGTGCCAGCAGCTTAAAGGGTTGGGCAGTGAGCAATCAGCCCCAGCATTTT. Translating gives CASSLKGWAVSNQPQHF.